A single sample is the source of the 14 T cell receptor beta chains below, sequenced in a study of cytomegalovirus exposure and HLA in healthy donors (dated by TCRdb to about 2017). Libraries came from the immunoSEQ multiplex PCR assay. A mixture of 60 forward primers for TCR Vbeta segments and 13 reverse primers for TCR Jbeta segments was used in the multiplex PCR. This immuneACCESS table, as held by TCRdb, lists in-frame sequences with V and J called but not all clones. Of the missing ones, under half trace to an unresolved V gene in checked studies; the others have no known cause. In all, the sample holds around 160,000 clones, and 60% to 85% of those were seen once. Together, the top ten hold around 3% of the sample. Sequenced input: PBMCs. The receptors were gathered from a man aged 35-49 years in good health and CMV-seropositive.

The V and J genes are TRBV9 and TRBJ2-5, with TRBD2 matching 12 bases. The germline V gene encodes CDR1 SGDLS and CDR2 YYNGEE. The CDR3 covers 15 residues. The junction had 6 bases not matched to a gene; V was cut back by 4 bases and J by 5 bases. The CDR3 loop is CASSLRTSGIETQYF. As DNA, the CDR3 is TGTGCCAGCAGCCTTCGGACTAGCGGGATCGAGACCCAGTACTTC.

The rearrangement links TRBV6-5 to TRBJ2-7; D may be TRBD1 (6 bases). V lost 9 bases to trimming and J lost 0 bases, with 15 bases between them. Germline V CDR1 and CDR2: MNHEY, SVGAGI. This CDR3 has 14 amino acids. CDR3 in amino acids: CASYRDSLSYEQYF. CDR3 sequence (DNA): TGTGCCAGTTACAGGGATTCACTCTCCTACGAGCAGTACTTC.

The J gene is TRBJ1-2, the V gene TRBV20-1; tentatively, D is TRBD1 (6 bases). CDR3 length: 9 amino acids. Germline assignment: CDR1 DFQATT and CDR2 SNEGSKA (reference sequence). V was pared by 5 bases and J by 10 bases, with 8 bases between. The DNA of the CDR3 is TGCAGTGCTGCAGGGGACTACACCTTC. Translating it yields CSAAGDYTF.

This clone has only a few counts. The V and J genes are TRBV2 and TRBJ2-1; D is unresolved. This CDR3 contains 10 residues. The V end lost 8 bases, the J end lost 6 bases, and 5 bases lay between the germline ends. Looked up from germline, CDR1 is SNHLY and CDR2 is FYNNEI. CDR3: CASVANEQFF. Here the CDR3 DNA reads TGTGCCAGCGTAGCCAATGAGCAGTTCTTC. The whole variable domain, filled in from reference TRBV2 and TRBJ2-1, reads EPEVTQTPSHQVTQMGQEVILRCVPISNHLYFYWYRQILGQKVEFLVSFYNNEISEKSEIFDDQFSVERPDGSNFTLKIRSTKLEDSAMYFCASVANEQFFGPGTRLTVL.

The chain has TRBV6-5 and TRBJ1-5; TRBD1 agrees at 11 bases. The ends lost 4 bases at V and 2 bases at J; junction bases unmatched: 1. The V gene's germline CDR1 is MNHEY and CDR2 SVGAGI. The CDR3 is 15 residues long. The CDR3 DNA follows: TGTGCCAGCAGTTCGGACAGGGGGCGCAATCAGCCCCAGCATTTT. It codes for CASSSDRGRNQPQHF.

V gene TRBV7-3 combines with J gene TRBJ2-2; 10 positions agree with TRBD2. The V and J ends lost 1 base and 7 bases, in that order; junction bases with no gene match: 3. The CDR3 spans 15 residues. Germline V gene sequence: CDR1 SGHTA, CDR2 FQGTGA. The CDR3 bases are TGTGCCAGCAGCTTAAGGCTAGCGGGAGACGGGGAGCTGTTTTTT. It is translated as CASSLRLAGDGELFF.

This clone was counted a few times. V gene TRBV25-1 combines with J gene TRBJ2-2, with 8 bases aligning to TRBD2. Germline V gene lookup returns CDR1 MGHDK and CDR2 SYGVNS. Trimming took 5 bases from V and 5 from J; bases not matched to a gene: 4. CDR3 length: 14 residues. The CDR3 DNA is TGTGCCAGCAGTATCCGGGGGGGTACCGGGGAGCTGTTTTTT. Amino acid sequence: CASSIRGGTGELFF.

The chain recombines TRBV18 with TRBJ1-1; 7 bases are a match to TRBD1. Unmatched junction bases numbered 7, after V lost 6 bases and J lost 3 bases. Germline V CDR1 and CDR2: KGHSH, LQKENI. The CDR3 length is 14 residues. CDR3 residues: CASSENRGDTEAFF. CDR3 nucleotides: TGTGCCAGCTCCGAAAACAGGGGCGACACTGAAGCTTTCTTT. Full variable domain (missing parts from reference TRBV18 and TRBJ1-1): NAGVMQNPRHLVRRRGQEARLRCSPMKGHSHVYWYRQLPEEGLKFMVYLQKENIIDESGMPKERFSAEFPKEGPSILRIQQVVRGDSAAYFCASSENRGDTEAFFGQGTRLTVV.

This chain links TRBV4-3 with TRBJ2-3; tentatively, D is TRBD2 (5 bases). V dropped 1 base and J dropped 7 bases, with 9 bases sitting between them. CDR1 LGHNA and CDR2 YSLEER come from the germline V gene. The CDR3 runs 13 residues. The CDR3 here is CASSQGTGNTQYF. CDR3 in DNA: TGCGCCAGCAGCCAAGGGACTGGTAATACGCAGTATTTT.

The gene calls are TRBV19 and TRBJ1-1; a possible D gene is TRBD1 (6 bases). Trimming pared 10 bases from V and 0 bases from J, leaving 15 bases between. The CDR3 has 14 amino acids. The germline CDR1 and CDR2 sequences are LNHDA and SQIVND (reference sequence). CDR3 in DNA: TGTGCCACTAAAGGACAGCCCTTGAACACTGAAGCTTTCTTT. This encodes CATKGQPLNTEAFF. Supplemented by reference TRBV19 and TRBJ1-1, the full variable domain reads DGGITQSPKYLFRKEGQNVTLSCEQNLNHDAMYWYRQDPGQGLRLIYYSQIVNDFQKGDIAEGYSVSREKKESFPLTVTSAQKNPTAFYLCATKGQPLNTEAFFGQGTRLTVV.

This clone occurred a few times. The rearrangement joins TRBV6-5 to TRBJ2-7; 7 nucleotides line up with TRBD1. In germline, CDR1 is MNHEY, CDR2 SVGAGI. This CDR3 has 13 residues. V shed 2 bases and J 6 bases; nucleotides not matched to a gene: 4. CDR3 in amino acids: CASSYDRVSEQYF. The CDR3 bases are TGTGCCAGCAGTTACGACAGGGTAAGCGAGCAGTACTTC.

The rearrangement joins TRBV19 to TRBJ1-5, with D possibly matching TRBD1 (5 bases). The V and J ends lost 3 bases and 4 bases respectively, with 16 bases between them. In germline, CDR1 is LNHDA, CDR2 SQIVND (reference sequence). CDR3 length equals 16 residues. For the CDR3, the DNA is TGTGCCAGTAGTATGGGTATCGGGGGGGGGAATCAGCCCCAGCATTTT. This gives the protein CASSMGIGGGNQPQHF. Full variable domain (remainder filled in from reference TRBV19 and TRBJ1-5): DGGITQSPKYLFRKEGQNVTLSCEQNLNHDAMYWYRQDPGQGLRLIYYSQIVNDFQKGDIAEGYSVSREKKESFPLTVTSAQKNPTAFYLCASSMGIGGGNQPQHFGDGTRLSIL.

This clone has just one count. This chain links TRBV7-3 with TRBJ2-5; 8 positions match TRBD2. Per germline, CDR1 SGHTA and CDR2 FQGTGA. This CDR3 is built from 15 residues. V was clipped by 3 bases and J by 2 bases; unmatched bases: 5. CDR3 protein: CASSLAGGTQETQYF. In DNA form, the CDR3 reads TGTGCCAGCAGCTTGGCGGGAGGTACACAAGAGACCCAGTACTTC.

The chain is built from TRBV5-4 and TRBJ2-1; D is possibly TRBD1 (5 bases). Per germline, CDR1 SGHNT and CDR2 YYREEE (reference sequence). V lost 4 bases to trimming and J lost 6 bases, with 14 bases between them. CDR3 length: 14 residues. CDR3 DNA: TGTGCCAGCAGCGCGAACAGGAATTCCAATGAGCAGTTCTTC. Residues: CASSANRNSNEQFF.